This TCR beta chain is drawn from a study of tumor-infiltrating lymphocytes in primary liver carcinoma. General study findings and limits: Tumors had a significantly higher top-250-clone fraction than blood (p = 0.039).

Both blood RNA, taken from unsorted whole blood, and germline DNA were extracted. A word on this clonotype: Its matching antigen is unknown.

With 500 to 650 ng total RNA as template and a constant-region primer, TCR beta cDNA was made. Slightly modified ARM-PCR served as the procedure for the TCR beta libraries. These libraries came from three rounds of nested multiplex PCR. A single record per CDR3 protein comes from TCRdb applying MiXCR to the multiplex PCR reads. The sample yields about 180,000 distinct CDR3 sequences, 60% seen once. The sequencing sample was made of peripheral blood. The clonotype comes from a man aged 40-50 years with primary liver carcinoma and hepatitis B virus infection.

For the CDR3, the DNA is TGTGCCTGGAGTGTATCCTATGAAAAACTGTTTTTT. Encoded protein: CAWSVSYEKLFF. The chain combines TRBV30 with TRBJ1-4; D is unresolved. Trimming left V 0 bases short and J 6 bases short, with 5 bases between. The CDR3 loop spans 12 amino acids. Germline values: CDR1 GTSNPN, CDR2 SVGIG (reference sequence). The complete variable domain, with remaining parts taken from reference TRBV30 and TRBJ1-4, reads SQTIHQWPATLVQPVGSPLSLECTVEGTSNPNLYWYRQAAGRGLQLLFYSVGIGQISSEVPQNLSASRPQDRQFILSSKKLLLSDSGFYLCAWSVSYEKLFFGSGTQLSVL.